The clone carrying this T cell receptor (beta chain) was found once. This entry is derived from a study of blood T cell repertoires in COVID-19. Sequencing used immunoSEQ multiplex PCR; TCRdb keeps in-frame clones, though not all of them. This table has roughly 5,000 clones, 75% to 90% appearing once. The J segment lost 4 bases and the V segment lost 4 bases, leaving 7 bases of the junction unmatched. Germline V gives CDR1 MDHEN, CDR2 SYDVKM. The CDR3 is 16 residues long. This TCR came from a human donor in a cohort sampled during active COVID-19. This chain connects TRBV28 to TRBJ1-3, with 10 nucleotides matching TRBD1. Sequenced sample: peripheral blood. The CDR3 DNA is TGTGCCAGCAGTTCCGGGACAGGGGTGAGGGGAAACACCATATATTTT. Translated, it gives CASSSGTGVRGNTIYF. Full variable domain (missing parts from reference TRBV28 and TRBJ1-3): DVKVTQSSRYLVKRTGEKVFLECVQDMDHENMFWYRQDPGLGLRLIYFSYDVKMKEKGDIPEGYSVSREKKERFSLILESASTNQTSMYLCASSSGTGVRGNTIYFGEGSWLTVV.